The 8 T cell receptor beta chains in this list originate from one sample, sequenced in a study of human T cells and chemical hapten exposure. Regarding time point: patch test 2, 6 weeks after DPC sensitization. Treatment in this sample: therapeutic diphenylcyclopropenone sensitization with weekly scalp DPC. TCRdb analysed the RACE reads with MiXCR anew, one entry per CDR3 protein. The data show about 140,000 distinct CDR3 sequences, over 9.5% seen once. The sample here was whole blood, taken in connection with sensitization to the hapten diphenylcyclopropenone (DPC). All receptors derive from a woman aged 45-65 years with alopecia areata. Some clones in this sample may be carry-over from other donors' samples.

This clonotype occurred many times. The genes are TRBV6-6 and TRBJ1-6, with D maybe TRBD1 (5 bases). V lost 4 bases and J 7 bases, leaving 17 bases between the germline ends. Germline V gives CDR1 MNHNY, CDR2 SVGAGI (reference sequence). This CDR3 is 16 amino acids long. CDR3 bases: TGTGCCAGCAGTTTTCCGGATCAGGGAGGGAATTCACCCCTCCACTTT. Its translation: CASSFPDQGGNSPLHF.

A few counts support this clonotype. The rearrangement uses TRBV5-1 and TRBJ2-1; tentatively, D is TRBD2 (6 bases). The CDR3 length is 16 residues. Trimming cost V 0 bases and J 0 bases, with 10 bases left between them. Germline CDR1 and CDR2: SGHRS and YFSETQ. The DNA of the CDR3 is TGCGCCAGCAGCTTGGCGGCCGGGGGCTCCTACAATGAGCAGTTCTTC. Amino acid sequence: CASSLAAGGSYNEQFF.

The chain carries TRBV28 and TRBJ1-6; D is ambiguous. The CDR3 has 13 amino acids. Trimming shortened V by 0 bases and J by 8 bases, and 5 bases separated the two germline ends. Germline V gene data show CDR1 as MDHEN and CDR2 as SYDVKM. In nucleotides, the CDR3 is TGTGCCAGCAGTTTATGGACCTATTCACCCCTCCACTTT. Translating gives CASSLWTYSPLHF. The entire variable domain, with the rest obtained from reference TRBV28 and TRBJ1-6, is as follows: DVKVTQSSRYLVKRTGEKVFLECVQDMDHENMFWYRQDPGLGLRLIYFSYDVKMKEKGDIPEGYSVSREKKERFSLILESASTNQTSMYLCASSLWTYSPLHFGNGTRLTVT.

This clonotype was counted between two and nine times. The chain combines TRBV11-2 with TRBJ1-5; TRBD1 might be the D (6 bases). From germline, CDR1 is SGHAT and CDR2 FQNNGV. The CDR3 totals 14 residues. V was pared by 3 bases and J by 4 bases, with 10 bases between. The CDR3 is CASSLTGANQPQHF. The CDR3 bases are TGTGCCAGCAGCTTGACAGGAGCTAATCAGCCCCAGCATTTT.

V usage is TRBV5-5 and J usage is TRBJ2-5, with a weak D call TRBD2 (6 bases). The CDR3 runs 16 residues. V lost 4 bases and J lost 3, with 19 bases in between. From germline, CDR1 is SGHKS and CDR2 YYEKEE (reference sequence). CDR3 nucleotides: TGTGCCAGCAGCACCGGACTACCGGGCGGGAAAGAGACCCAGTACTTC. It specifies CASSTGLPGGKETQYF. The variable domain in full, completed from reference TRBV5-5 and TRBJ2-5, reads DAGVTQSPTHLIKTRGQQVTLRCSPISGHKSVSWYQQVLGQGPQFIFQYYEKEERGRGNFPDRFSARQFPNYSSELNVNALLLGDSALYLCASSTGLPGGKETQYFGPGTRLLVL.

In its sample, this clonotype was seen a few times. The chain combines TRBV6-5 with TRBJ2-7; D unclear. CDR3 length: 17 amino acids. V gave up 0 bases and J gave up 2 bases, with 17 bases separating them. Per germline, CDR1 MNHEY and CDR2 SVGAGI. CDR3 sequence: CASSYSRFGGIAYEQYF. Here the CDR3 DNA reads TGTGCCAGCAGTTACTCGAGATTTGGCGGAATAGCCTACGAGCAGTACTTC.

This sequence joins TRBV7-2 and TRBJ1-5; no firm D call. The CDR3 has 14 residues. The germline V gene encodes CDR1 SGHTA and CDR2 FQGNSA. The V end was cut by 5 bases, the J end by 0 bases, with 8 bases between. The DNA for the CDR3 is TGTGCCAGCAGCCTCACTTATAGCAATCAGCCCCAGCATTTT. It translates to CASSLTYSNQPQHF.

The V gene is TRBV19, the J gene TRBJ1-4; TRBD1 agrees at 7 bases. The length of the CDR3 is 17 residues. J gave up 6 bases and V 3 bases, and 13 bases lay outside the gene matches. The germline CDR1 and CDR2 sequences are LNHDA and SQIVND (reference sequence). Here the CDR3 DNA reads TGTGCCAGTAGTATCTGGGTCGAGGGGGCGAGAGATGAAAAACTGTTTTTT. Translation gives CASSIWVEGARDEKLFF.